The entry that follows covers one TCR beta chain sequence. A few counts support this clonotype. Its antigen is currently not known. There are no base qualities to consult, and no much larger clone falls within one base. CDR1 and CDR2 (ENHRY, SYGVKD) derive from the germline V gene. From cysteine to phenylalanine, the CDR3 is 17 amino acids long. Kept here is only the CDR3 DNA, which spans 51 bases and is read in frame from base 1. Trimmed from V: 4 bases; trimmed from J: 0 bases; junction bases lacking a gene match: 9. TCRdb records Illumina NovaSeq 6000 as the sequencer. TCRalpha and TCRbeta cDNA libraries were built by 5'RACE with constant-segment primers, adding sample barcodes and unique molecular identifiers. RNA was extracted from every sample with Trizol reagent. The libraries were amplified in two PCR steps, and the second step added a second sample barcode and Illumina TruSeq adapters. Sequencing of libraries was performed on an Illumina NovaSeq with 2 x 150 bp paired-end reads. The paper's processing steps were these. The reads were demultiplexed and collapsed into UMI-guided consensus sequences using migec v1.2.7. Using mixcr v2.1.11, the UMI consensuses were aligned to TRA and TRB V and J templates and assembled into clonotypes. A clonotype was counted as expanded or contracted only when both edgeR and NoisET called the clonotype significant, with the noise models trained on biological replicates. edgeR calls used a false discovery rate-adjusted p below 0.01 and a log2 fold-change threshold of 1. PCA with hierarchical clustering of max-normalized trajectories of the 1000 most abundant clonotypes was used as exploratory dynamics analysis. Separately sequenced CD4+ and CD8+ repertoires were used to assign the CD4 or CD8 phenotype of responding clones. The raw public data were reprocessed by TCRdb itself: fastp quality trimming at Q25, MiXCR clonotype calling, in-frame beta chains only. Rows with one shared CDR3 protein collapse into an entry with the most common genes and DNA. Here the V and J calls rest on TCRdb's processing, not on the authors' analysis. This sample lists around 310,000 distinct CDR3 sequences; 20% were detected once. The ten largest clones take up roughly 23% of the sample.

This entry belongs to a study of T-cell memory formation after mild COVID-19 (dated by TCRdb to 2020 to 2023). Concerning the study at large: TCR sequence clusters from the two donors were found to be largely donor specific. Longitudinal TCRalpha and TCRbeta repertoire sequencing tracked T-cell clones expanding and contracting after mild COVID-19 in a couple of donors. Two young, previously healthy adult volunteers, one female and one male, were included in the cohort. General findings and caveats noted by the study authors: Some responding clones were detected in pre-infection memory, suggesting pre-existing cross-reactive memory T cells joined the SARS-CoV-2 response. Only two mild cases were covered in the study, and larger cohorts including severe cases with pre-infection samples were considered necessary. Whether the second-wave clones peaking on day 37 were SARS-CoV-2 specific was not confirmed. From day 15 to 85, contracting clones showed balanced CD4/CD8 phenotypes, whereas a second wave of clones that expanded from day 15 to 37 leaned towards CD4+. Contracting CD4+ clones were found mainly in CM and EM memory subsets, while CD8+ clones were enriched in EMRA.

Ficoll-Paque density gradient centrifugation was the method used to isolate PBMCs. The receptor's source is a man aged 18-30 years who had mild COVID-19 (a few samples of this study predate the infection). The sample titles of this study are shuffled in the database, so cell type and time point are left out; the donor was told from shared clones. The rearranged chain carries TRBV10-3 and TRBJ2-1; 7 of the junction bases match TRBD1. The material sequenced was PBMCs or a T cell subset sorted from them (not recorded which). The DNA reads TGTGCCATCAGTGTGGTAAGGGGGCAGAGCTCCTACAATGAGCAGTTCTTC. Translated, it reads CAISVVRGQSSYNEQFF.